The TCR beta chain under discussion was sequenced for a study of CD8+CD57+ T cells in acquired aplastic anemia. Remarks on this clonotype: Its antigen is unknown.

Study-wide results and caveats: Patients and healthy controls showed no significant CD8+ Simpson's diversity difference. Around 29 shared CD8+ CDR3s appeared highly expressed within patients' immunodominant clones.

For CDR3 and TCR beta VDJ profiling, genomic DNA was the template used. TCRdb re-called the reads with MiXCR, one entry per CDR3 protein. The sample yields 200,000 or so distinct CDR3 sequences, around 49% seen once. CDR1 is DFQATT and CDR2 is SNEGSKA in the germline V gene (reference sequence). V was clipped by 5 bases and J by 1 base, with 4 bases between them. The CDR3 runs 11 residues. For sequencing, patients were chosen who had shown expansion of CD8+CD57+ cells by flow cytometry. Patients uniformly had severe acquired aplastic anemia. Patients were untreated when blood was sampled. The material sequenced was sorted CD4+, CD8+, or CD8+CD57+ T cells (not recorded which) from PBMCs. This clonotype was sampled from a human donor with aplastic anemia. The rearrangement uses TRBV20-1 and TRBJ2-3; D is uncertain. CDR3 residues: CSALGTDTQYF. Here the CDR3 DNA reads TGCAGTGCTCTAGGCACAGATACGCAGTATTTT.